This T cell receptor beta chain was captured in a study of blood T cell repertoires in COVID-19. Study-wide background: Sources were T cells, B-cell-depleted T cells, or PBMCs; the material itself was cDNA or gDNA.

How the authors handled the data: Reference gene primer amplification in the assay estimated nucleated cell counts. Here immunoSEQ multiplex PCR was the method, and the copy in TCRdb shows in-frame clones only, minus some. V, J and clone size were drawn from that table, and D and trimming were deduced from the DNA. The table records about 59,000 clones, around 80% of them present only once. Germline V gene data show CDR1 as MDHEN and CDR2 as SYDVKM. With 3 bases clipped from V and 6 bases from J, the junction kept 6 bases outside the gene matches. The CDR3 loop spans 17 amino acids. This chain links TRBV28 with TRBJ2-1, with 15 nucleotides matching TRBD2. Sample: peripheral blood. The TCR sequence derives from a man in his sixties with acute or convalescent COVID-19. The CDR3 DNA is TGTGCCAGCAGTTTCGAGCGGGGACTAGCGGGAGGCAATGAGCAGTTCTTC. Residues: CASSFERGLAGGNEQFF. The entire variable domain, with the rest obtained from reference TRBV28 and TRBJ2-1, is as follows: DVKVTQSSRYLVKRTGEKVFLECVQDMDHENMFWYRQDPGLGLRLIYFSYDVKMKEKGDIPEGYSVSREKKERFSLILESASTNQTSMYLCASSFERGLAGGNEQFFGPGTRLTVL.